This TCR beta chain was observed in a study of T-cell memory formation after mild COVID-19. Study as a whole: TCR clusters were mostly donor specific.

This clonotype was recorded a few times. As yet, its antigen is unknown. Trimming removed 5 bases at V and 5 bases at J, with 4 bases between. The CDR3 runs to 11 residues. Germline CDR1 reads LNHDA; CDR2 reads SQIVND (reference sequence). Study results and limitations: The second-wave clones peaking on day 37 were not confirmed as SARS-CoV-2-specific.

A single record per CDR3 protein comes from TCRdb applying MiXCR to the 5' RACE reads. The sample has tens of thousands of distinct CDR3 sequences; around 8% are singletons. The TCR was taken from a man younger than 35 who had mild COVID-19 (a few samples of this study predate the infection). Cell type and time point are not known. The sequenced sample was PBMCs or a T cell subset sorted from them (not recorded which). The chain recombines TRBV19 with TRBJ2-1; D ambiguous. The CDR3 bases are TGTGCCAGTAGTTGGAACAATGAGCAGTTCTTC. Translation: CASSWNNEQFF. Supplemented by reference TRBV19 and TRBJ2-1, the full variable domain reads DGGITQSPKYLFRKEGQNVTLSCEQNLNHDAMYWYRQDPGQGLRLIYYSQIVNDFQKGDIAEGYSVSREKKESFPLTVTSAQKNPTAFYLCASSWNNEQFFGPGTRLTVL.